Each of the 20 T cell receptor beta chains below was sequenced from the same sample in a study of cytomegalovirus exposure and HLA in healthy donors. The PCR contained 60 Vbeta and 13 Jbeta primers. Generated by immunoSEQ multiplex PCR, the TCRdb table keeps only in-frame clones and is missing some. The sample gives approximately 220,000 clones, more than 65% of which show up once; approximately 1.9% is in the top ten. The sequenced sample was PBMCs. These receptors came from a woman in her twenties or thirties in good health and CMV-seronegative.

The rearrangement links TRBV5-4 to TRBJ2-7; D is unresolved. There are 13 residues in the CDR3. Germline lookup yields CDR1 SGHNT and CDR2 YYREEE (reference sequence). Trimming left V 3 bases short and J 0 bases short, with 7 bases between. In DNA form, the CDR3 reads TGTGCCAGCAGCTGGGCGAGCTCCTACGAGCAGTACTTC. Residues: CASSWASSYEQYF.

This chain uses TRBV5-1 with TRBJ2-3; 15 positions agree with TRBD2. With 4 bases clipped from V and 2 bases from J, the junction kept 8 bases outside the gene matches. This CDR3 has 18 residues. Per germline, CDR1 SGHRS and CDR2 YFSETQ. The CDR3 nucleotides read TGCGCCAGCAGCGCCGGACTAGCGGGAGGGGGGCTCACAGATACGCAGTATTTT. Its protein product is CASSAGLAGGGLTDTQYF.

The chain links TRBV30 to TRBJ1-1; no clear D. CDR3 length equals 11 residues. Germline loops: CDR1 GTSNPN, CDR2 SVGIG (reference sequence). V lost 6 bases to trimming and J lost 6 bases, with 11 bases between them. The CDR3: CACTKSPEAFF. CDR3 in DNA: TGTGCCTGCACTAAATCCCCTGAAGCTTTCTTT.

The CDR3, as DNA: TGTGCCAGCAGCTTAGCAGGGGCCACAACTAATGAAAAACTGTTTTTT. Protein sequence: CASSLAGATTNEKLFF. The chain joins TRBV7-2 to TRBJ1-4; tentative D call: TRBD1 (5 bases). Germline V gene data show CDR1 as SGHTA and CDR2 as FQGNSA. The CDR3 length is 16 residues. Between the trimmed V and J ends, which lost 0 bases and 0 bases, there was a span of 8 bases.

CDR3: CASSRELIGETQYF. CDR3 nucleotides: TGTGCCAGCAGCCGGGAGCTGATTGGGGAGACCCAGTACTTC. The V gene is TRBV2, the J gene TRBJ2-5; maybe TRBD2 (6 bases). The V end was cut by 6 bases, the J end by 5 bases, with 16 bases between. The germline V gene encodes CDR1 SNHLY and CDR2 FYNNEI. The CDR3 runs 14 residues.

Regarding this clone: A junction boundary mismatches the germline segment, possibly from a read error. The chain employs TRBV7-9 and TRBJ2-3; 11 bases map to TRBD2. The length of the CDR3 is 16 residues. Germline CDR1 reads SEHNR; CDR2 reads FQNEAQ (reference sequence). The CDR3, as DNA: TGTTCCAGCAGCTTTGAACTAGCGGGAGATGCAGATACGCAGTATTTT. This sequence encodes CSSSFELAGDADTQYF.

The chain uses TRBV11-2 and TRBJ1-1, with D perhaps matching TRBD1 (5 bases). The CDR3 runs 13 residues. The germline gives CDR1 SGHAT, CDR2 FQNNGV. V was pared by 1 base and J by 3 bases, with 6 bases between. CDR3 nucleotide sequence: TGTGCCAGCAGCTTAGGGGGGGACACTGAAGCTTTCTTT. Amino acid sequence: CASSLGGDTEAFF. Together with reference TRBV11-2 and TRBJ1-1, the CDR3 gives the full variable domain: EAGVAQSPRYKIIEKRQSVAFWCNPISGHATLYWYQQILGQGPKLLIQFQNNGVVDDSQLPKDRFSAERLKGVDSTLKIQPAKLEDSAVYLCASSLGGDTEAFFGQGTRLTVV.

This chain connects TRBV30 to TRBJ2-7; the D gene is possibly TRBD1 (5 bases). The germline V and J ends were trimmed by 3 bases and 0 bases, with 9 bases remaining between them. In germline, CDR1 is GTSNPN, CDR2 SVGIG (reference sequence). This CDR3 contains 13 residues. The CDR3 DNA reads TGTGCCTGGAGGGTAAGGGGCTCCTACGAGCAGTACTTC. Its protein is CAWRVRGSYEQYF. The whole variable domain, filled in from reference TRBV30 and TRBJ2-7, reads SQTIHQWPATLVQPVGSPLSLECTVEGTSNPNLYWYRQAAGRGLQLLFYSVGIGQISSEVPQNLSASRPQDRQFILSSKKLLLSDSGFYLCAWRVRGSYEQYFGPGTRLTVT.

The rearrangement uses TRBV7-9 and TRBJ2-5; 7 bases match TRBD1. With 5 bases clipped from V and 5 bases from J, the junction kept 5 bases outside the gene matches. The CDR3 is 13 amino acids. From germline, CDR1 is SEHNR and CDR2 FQNEAQ (reference sequence). In nucleotides, the CDR3 is TGTGCCAGCAGCCAAGGGGGCGCGGAGACCCAGTACTTC. Its translation: CASSQGGAETQYF.

The chain combines TRBV11-2 with TRBJ2-1; TRBD2 matches 8 bases. Germline lookup yields CDR1 SGHAT and CDR2 FQNNGV. The CDR3 is 15 residues long. Trimming took 3 bases from V and 0 from J; bases not matched to a gene: 1. The CDR3: CASSFTSGSYNEQFF. Written as DNA, the CDR3 is TGTGCCAGCAGCTTTACTAGCGGCTCCTACAATGAGCAGTTCTTC. The variable domain in full, with the rest retrieved from reference TRBV11-2 and TRBJ2-1, is EAGVAQSPRYKIIEKRQSVAFWCNPISGHATLYWYQQILGQGPKLLIQFQNNGVVDDSQLPKDRFSAERLKGVDSTLKIQPAKLEDSAVYLCASSFTSGSYNEQFFGPGTRLTVL.

The chain uses TRBV19 and TRBJ2-1; 7 bases are a match to TRBD2. Looked up from germline, CDR1 is LNHDA and CDR2 is SQIVND (reference sequence). CDR3 length: 17 residues. With V trimmed by 6 bases and J by 1 base, 12 bases remained unmatched. CDR3 nucleotides: TGTGCCAGTAGCAGGGAGGGCCAGGATTGGTCCTACAATGAGCAGTTCTTC. Its protein is CASSREGQDWSYNEQFF.

Notes on this clone: This sample includes further DNA sequences coding for the same CDR3. The rearrangement links TRBV6-1 to TRBJ1-2, with 9 bases aligning to TRBD1. V was pared by 3 bases and J by 11 bases, with 7 bases of the junction left unmatched. CDR1 is MNHNS, CDR2 SASEGT, per germline. The CDR3 is 13 residues long. The CDR3 sequence: CASSDPGQGGYTF. The CDR3 DNA reads as TGTGCCAGCAGTGACCCGGGACAGGGTGGGTACACCTTC.

This clone has only a few counts. The V and J genes are TRBV7-3 and TRBJ1-2, with a weak D call TRBD1 (6 bases). Germline CDR1 SGHTA, CDR2 FQGTGA. The V end was cut by 4 bases, the J end by 4 bases, with 10 bases between. This CDR3 region has 13 residues. The CDR3 bases are TGTGCCAGCAGCTCGGGGGGGGCCTATGGCTACACCTTC. Translating gives CASSSGGAYGYTF.

The rearrangement joins TRBV11-3 to TRBJ1-6, with D perhaps matching TRBD1 (5 bases). Germline CDR1 reads SGHNT; CDR2 reads YENEEA. CDR3 length: 15 amino acids. V lost 1 base, J lost 8 bases, and 12 bases lay in between. This chain's CDR3 is CASSLGNRIDSPLHF. CDR3 DNA: TGTGCCAGCAGCTTAGGGAACAGGATTGATTCACCCCTCCACTTT.

This clone was counted between two and nine times. The gene calls are TRBV5-6 and TRBJ2-4, with 13 bases fitting TRBD2. V lost 4 bases to trimming and J lost 1 base; unmatched junction nucleotides: 8. This CDR3 has 18 amino acids. In germline, CDR1 is SGHDT, CDR2 YYEEEE. CDR3 nucleotides: TGTGCCAGCAGCAGAAGGACTAGCGGGAGTCTGGCCAAAAACATTCAGTACTTC. Amino acids: CASSRRTSGSLAKNIQYF. The whole variable domain, filled in from reference TRBV5-6 and TRBJ2-4, reads DAGVTQSPTHLIKTRGQQVTLRCSPKSGHDTVSWYQQALGQGPQFIFQYYEEEERQRGNFPDRFSGHQFPNYSSELNVNALLLGDSALYLCASSRRTSGSLAKNIQYFGAGTRLSVL.

This clone was seen only a few times. The V gene is TRBV6-5, the J gene TRBJ2-1, with D uncertain. Trimming removed 2 bases at V and 0 bases at J, with 11 bases between. CDR3 length equals 16 residues. The germline V gene encodes CDR1 MNHEY and CDR2 SVGAGI. The CDR3 is CASSYNNGGSYNEQFF. In DNA form, the CDR3 reads TGTGCCAGCAGTTACAATAACGGTGGCTCCTACAATGAGCAGTTCTTC.

Comments on this clone: The sample holds other DNA sequences that translate to the same CDR3. V is TRBV11-3 and J is TRBJ2-2; D gene unclear. Trimming took off 1 base at V and 3 bases at J, with 6 bases between the two ends. Germline CDR1 reads SGHNT; CDR2 reads YENEEA. The CDR3 totals 14 residues. The CDR3 sequence: CASSLGRYTGELFF. The DNA for the CDR3 is TGTGCCAGCAGCTTAGGTCGTTACACCGGGGAGCTGTTTTTT.

The J gene is TRBJ2-5, the V gene TRBV7-3, with TRBD2 matching over 10 bases. The germline V gene has CDR1 SGHTA and CDR2 FQGTGA. The CDR3 is 16 amino acids. V was pared by 2 bases and J by 5 bases, with 8 bases of the junction left unmatched. The CDR3 nucleotides read TGTGCCAGCAGCTTACGCGGTAGCGGGAGGCGGGAGACCCAGTACTTC. Protein product: CASSLRGSGRRETQYF.

This chain connects TRBV11-3 to TRBJ2-5; 13 bases fit TRBD2. CDR1 is SGHNT and CDR2 is YENEEA in the germline V gene. V shed 5 bases, J shed 0 bases, and the junction held 9 bases outside the gene matches. This CDR3 spans 18 amino acids. As DNA, the CDR3 is TGTGCCAGCAGCGTCGGACTAGCGGGGGCCACGTACCAAGAGACCCAGTACTTC. Its protein product is CASSVGLAGATYQETQYF.

To note about this clone: Other DNA sequences from this sample encode an identical CDR3 as well. The genes are TRBV6-5 and TRBJ2-1, with D tentatively TRBD1 (6 bases). The CDR3 is 13 residues long. The V gene's germline CDR1 is MNHEY and CDR2 SVGAGI. Trimming cost V 6 bases and J 5 bases, with 11 bases left between them. CDR3 sequence: CASRSDRNNEQFF. The CDR3 region has the DNA TGTGCCAGCAGGTCAGACAGGAACAATGAGCAGTTCTTC.